This T cell receptor (beta chain) emerged from a study of T-cell reconstitution after alpha-beta-depleted transplantation in children. A TCRbeta library incorporating unique molecular identifiers was prepared. MiXCR, applied by TCRdb to the PCR reads, yields one record per CDR3 protein. The sample shows 130,000 to 150,000 distinct CDR3 sequences, roughly 9% of them seen only once. The CDR3 is 14 residues long. The V and J ends lost 2 bases and 8 bases respectively, with 16 bases between them. CDR1 is SQVTM and CDR2 is ANQGSEA in the germline V gene. Ten or more counts support this clonotype. This clonotype was sampled from a female patient aged 2-15 years who had a stem cell transplant for congenital amegakaryocytic thrombocytopenia, so the T cells may come from the graft donor. This chain uses TRBV29-1 with TRBJ2-1; D remains ambiguous. The sequenced sample was PBMCs, mostly from graft donor cells, obtained 180 days after TCRalphabeta/CD19-depleted stem cell transplant. The CDR3 DNA reads as TGCAGCGTTGAACGGGTGGGTCTGGTGGATGAGCAGTTCTTC. This translates into CSVERVGLVDEQFF.